The rows below give T cell receptor beta chains drawn from one sample of a study of T cells in narcolepsy. Clones were sequenced by immunoSEQ multiplex PCR, and TCRdb holds only the in-frame ones, with some missing. This sample has around 28,000 clones, with 78% found just once. Sequencing was carried out using CD45RA- memory CD4+ T cells from PBMCs. Receptors were obtained from a human donor with narcolepsy. The CDR3 runs from the conserved cysteine through the conserved F or W. A D gene is named only where the DNA matches it firmly. The size entry is marked missing in some rows and otherwise reads once, few, many or a size class.

D: NA; J: TRBJ2-5; V: TRBV5-1; size: NA; CDR3: CASSLPQETQYF; DNA: TGCGCCAGCAGCTTGCCCCAAGAGACCCAGTACTTC
D: TRBD1; J: TRBJ1-5; V: TRBV29-1; size: NA; CDR3: CSVESGTGGGQPQHF; DNA: TGCAGCGTTGAGTCCGGGACAGGAGGCGGTCAGCCCCAGCATTTT
D: NA; J: TRBJ1-2; V: TRBV2; size: NA; CDR3: CARGNPGNYGYTF; DNA: TGTGCCAGGGGGAACCCAGGGAACTATGGCTACACCTTC
D: TRBD1; J: TRBJ2-7; V: TRBV2; size: few; CDR3: CASSQTPRGQGYEQYF; DNA: TGTGCCAGCAGCCAAACCCCTCGCGGACAGGGCTACGAGCAGTACTTC
D: NA; J: TRBJ1-1; V: TRBV7-8; size: NA; CDR3: CASSLRRQPMNTEAFF; DNA: TGTGCCAGCAGCTTAAGGCGACAGCCAATGAACACTGAAGCTTTCTTT
D: NA; J: TRBJ1-3; V: TRBV19; size: once; CDR3: CASGRGSGNTIYF; DNA: TGTGCCAGTGGCAGGGGCTCTGGAAACACCATATATTTT
D: TRBD2; J: TRBJ2-5; V: TRBV7-9; size: once; CDR3: CASSRTLSGGPQTQYF; DNA: TGTGCCAGCAGCCGCACCCTGAGCGGGGGGCCTCAGACCCAGTACTTC
D: TRBD1; J: TRBJ2-2; V: TRBV7-3; size: NA; CDR3: CASSQNRGTGVTGELFF; DNA: TGTGCCAGCAGCCAGAATCGGGGGACAGGGGTAACCGGGGAGCTGTTTTTT
D: NA; J: TRBJ2-5; V: TRBV10-1; size: few; CDR3: CASGQALGETQYF; DNA: TGCGCCAGCGGTCAAGCCCTCGGGGAGACCCAGTACTTC
D: NA; J: TRBJ1-5; V: TRBV5-4; size: few; CDR3: CASSLMANQPQHF; DNA: TGTGCCAGCAGCTTGATGGCTAATCAGCCCCAGCATTTT
D: NA; J: TRBJ1-2; V: TRBV6-5; size: NA; CDR3: CASSLMTMSGYTF; DNA: TGTGCCAGCAGTCTCATGACGATGAGTGGCTACACCTTC
D: NA; J: TRBJ1-1; V: TRBV9; size: NA; CDR3: CASSVDPANTEAFF; DNA: TGTGCCAGCAGCGTAGATCCAGCGAACACTGAAGCTTTCTTT
D: TRBD2; J: TRBJ2-1; V: TRBV7-9; size: NA; CDR3: CASSSRGLAGYNEQFF; DNA: TGTGCCAGCAGCTCTCGAGGACTAGCGGGCTACAATGAGCAGTTCTTC
D: NA; J: TRBJ2-1; V: TRBV20-1; size: few; CDR3: CSAAGQRGQFF; DNA: TGCAGTGCTGCGGGACAACGGGGGCAGTTCTTC
D: NA; J: TRBJ2-6; V: TRBV2; size: once; CDR3: CASSARSSGSSGANVLTF; DNA: TGTGCCAGCAGTGCCCGGAGCTCGGGGAGCTCTGGGGCCAACGTCCTGACTTTC
D: NA; J: TRBJ1-1; V: TRBV28; size: NA; CDR3: CASSPRGQAFF; DNA: TGTGCCAGCAGCCCCAGGGGCCAGGCTTTCTTT
D: NA; J: TRBJ1-2; V: TRBV6-5; size: NA; CDR3: CASSLTYNYGYTF; DNA: TGTGCCAGCAGCCTTACCTATAACTATGGCTACACCTTC
D: TRBD1; J: TRBJ1-1; V: TRBV19; size: NA; CDR3: CASSRGRGRTEAFF; DNA: TGTGCCAGTAGCAGGGGGAGAGGGAGGACTGAAGCTTTCTTT
D: NA; J: TRBJ2-7; V: TRBV29-1; size: NA; CDR3: CSVAARTGYEQYF; DNA: TGCAGCGTAGCGGCGAGGACGGGGTACGAGCAGTACTTC
D: NA; J: TRBJ2-7; V: TRBV6-5; size: few; CDR3: CASSKLQGEQYF; DNA: TGTGCCAGCAGTAAACTACAGGGCGAGCAGTACTTC
D: TRBD2; J: TRBJ2-1; V: TRBV5-4; size: NA; CDR3: CASSIGTSGRALNEQFF; DNA: TGTGCCAGCAGCATCGGGACTAGCGGGAGGGCCTTGAATGAGCAGTTCTTC
D: TRBD2; J: TRBJ2-3; V: TRBV7-9; size: NA; CDR3: CASSSSGPLFSTDTQYF; DNA: TGTGCCAGCAGTTCTAGCGGACCCCTTTTCAGCACAGATACGCAGTATTTT
D: TRBD1; J: TRBJ1-1; V: TRBV12-5; size: once; CDR3: CASGYYRGGIRNTEAFF; DNA: TGTGCTAGTGGCTACTACAGGGGCGGAATACGGAACACTGAAGCTTTCTTT
D: NA; J: TRBJ1-3; V: TRBV9; size: NA; CDR3: CASSVGGFEGNTIYF; DNA: TGTGCCAGCAGCGTAGGAGGGTTCGAAGGAAACACCATATATTTT
D: NA; J: TRBJ2-7; V: TRBV11-2; size: NA; CDR3: CASSFGDGPYEQYF; DNA: TGTGCCAGCAGCTTTGGGGACGGACCCTACGAGCAGTACTTC
D: NA; J: TRBJ1-1; V: TRBV11-2; size: NA; CDR3: CASSYPRGGQAFF; DNA: TGTGCCAGCAGCTACCCTAGAGGGGGACAAGCTTTCTTT
D: NA; J: TRBJ2-6; V: TRBV19; size: NA; CDR3: CASSIDQRGLWANVLTF; DNA: TGTGCCAGTAGTATAGATCAGAGGGGCCTCTGGGCCAACGTCCTGACTTTC